The present entry profiles one T cell receptor beta chain with its context. The antigen is unknown. This entry comes from a study of cytomegalovirus exposure and HLA in healthy donors. Primers included in the PCR were 60 Vbeta and 13 Jbeta primers. Method: immunoSEQ multiplex PCR; TCRdb's copy keeps in-frame clones and lacks some. This table holds about 160,000 clones, approximately 80% found once. Study-level results: A list of approximately 150 TCR beta chains associated with cytomegalovirus was given.

This CDR3 is 13 amino acids long. Deletions cut 8 bases from V and 3 bases from J, with 13 bases between. CDR1 and CDR2 from the germline V gene are MNHEY and SMNVEV (reference sequence). This receptor was obtained from a woman aged 45-65 years in good health and CMV-seronegative. The sequenced sample was PBMCs. The chain links TRBV27 to TRBJ1-1, with D possibly matching TRBD1 (5 bases). The CDR3 sequence: CASRQWGDTEAFF. DNA of the CDR3: TGTGCCAGCCGGCAATGGGGGGACACTGAAGCTTTCTTT.